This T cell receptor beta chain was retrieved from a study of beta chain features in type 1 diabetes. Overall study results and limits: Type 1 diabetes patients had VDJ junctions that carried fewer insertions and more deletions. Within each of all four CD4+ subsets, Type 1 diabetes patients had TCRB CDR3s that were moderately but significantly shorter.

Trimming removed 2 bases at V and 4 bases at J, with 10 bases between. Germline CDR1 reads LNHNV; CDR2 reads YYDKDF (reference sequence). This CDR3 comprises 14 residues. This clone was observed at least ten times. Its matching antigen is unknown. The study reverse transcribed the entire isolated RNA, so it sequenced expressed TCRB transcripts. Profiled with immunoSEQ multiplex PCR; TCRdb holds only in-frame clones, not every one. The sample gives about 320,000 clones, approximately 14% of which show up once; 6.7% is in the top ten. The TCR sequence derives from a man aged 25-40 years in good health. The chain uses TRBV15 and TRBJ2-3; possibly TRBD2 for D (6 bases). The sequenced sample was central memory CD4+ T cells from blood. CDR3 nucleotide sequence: TGTGCCACCAGCAGATGGGGAGGTGCAGATACGCAGTATTTT. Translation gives CATSRWGGADTQYF.